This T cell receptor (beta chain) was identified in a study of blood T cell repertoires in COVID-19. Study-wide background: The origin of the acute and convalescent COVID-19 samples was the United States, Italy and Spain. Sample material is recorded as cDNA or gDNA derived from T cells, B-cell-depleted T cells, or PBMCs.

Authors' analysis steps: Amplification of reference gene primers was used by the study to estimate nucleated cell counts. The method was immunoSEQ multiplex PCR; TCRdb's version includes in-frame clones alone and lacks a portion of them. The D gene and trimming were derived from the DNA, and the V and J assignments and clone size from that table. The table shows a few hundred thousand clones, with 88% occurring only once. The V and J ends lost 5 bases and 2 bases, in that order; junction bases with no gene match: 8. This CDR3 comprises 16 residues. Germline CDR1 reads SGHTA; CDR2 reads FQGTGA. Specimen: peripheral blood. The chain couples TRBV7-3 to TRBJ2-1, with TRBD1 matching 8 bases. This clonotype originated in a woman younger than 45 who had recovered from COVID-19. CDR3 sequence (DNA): TGTGCCAGCAGCCAAACAGGACAGGGAACCTACAATGAGCAGTTCTTC. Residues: CASSQTGQGTYNEQFF.